The present entry profiles one T cell receptor beta chain with its context. The entry originates in a study of CD8+ T cells in alopecia areata. TCR sequencing used cDNA made by reverse transcription of extracted RNA. Repertoires were generated with immunoSEQ multiplex PCR, while TCRdb's copy carries only in-frame clones and drops some. The top ten hold 4.5% to 6% of the sample, which has approximately 190,000 clones, over 45% seen once. The treatment is: oral pan-JAK inhibitor, 5-10 mg twice daily. Germline assignment: CDR1 SEHNR and CDR2 FQNEAQ (reference sequence). The CDR3 runs to 13 residues. Trimming left V 5 bases short and J 6 bases short, with 13 bases between.

Source: CD4+ T cells sorted from blood, taken at week 24, from a patient treated with tofacitinib. The source is a human donor with alopecia areata. V gene TRBV7-9 combines with J gene TRBJ1-2; D might be TRBD1 (5 bases). CDR3 nucleotide sequence: TGTGCCAGCAGCACTCAGGGTTCTCATGGCTACACCTTC. This sequence encodes CASSTQGSHGYTF.